Detailed here is one T cell receptor (beta chain). Its antigen is still unknown. This sample was included in a study of siplizumab effects on memory and regulatory T cells. Germline lookup yields CDR1 KGHSH and CDR2 LQKENI. V gave up 5 bases and J gave up 7 bases, with 15 bases separating them. The CDR3 loop spans 13 amino acids. Measured with immunoSEQ multiplex PCR; TCRdb has only the in-frame clones, and not every one. The sample holds some 65,000 clones, 88% seen once. Study conclusions and caveats: Siplizumab significantly reduced alloreactive sequences traceable to unstimulated CD4+ memory cells. Treg-derived clones made up an average of about 64% of mappable alloreactive CD4+ clones with siplizumab and 26.9% in controls.

The chain is built from TRBV18 and TRBJ2-7; D gene uncertain. Sequences were obtained from Tregs sorted from blood. This TCR came from a human donor in good health. The CDR3 loop reads CASSETATGEQYF. DNA for the CDR3: TGTGCCAGCTCAGAAACAGCTACCGGTGAGCAGTACTTC.